This section outlines one T cell receptor (beta chain) sequence together with its context. Its antigen is undetermined. Noted time point: blood from clinic visit 5 months post-surgery; TSC patient then seizure free. At least one anti-epileptic drug was given before surgery. This entry comes from a study of brain T cells in children with intractable seizures. Findings and caveats of the study: Absence of clones before surgery may stem from lower sequencing depth.

Sequencing was performed with immunoSEQ multiplex PCR; in TCRdb, only in-frame clones are kept and a portion is missing. The sample has about 320,000 clones; 93% are singletons. The V end was cut by 5 bases, the J end by 5 bases, with 19 bases between. CDR1 and CDR2 (germline): SEHNR, FQNEAQ (reference sequence). This CDR3 is 15 amino acids long. The specimen was peripheral blood, collected approximately 5 months after surgery. V usage is TRBV7-9 and J usage is TRBJ2-7; D perhaps matches TRBD2 (6 bases). This sequence originates from a boy in the first two years of life with tuberous sclerosis and intractable seizures. CDR3 region: CASSPGPGASHEQYF. CDR3 sequence (DNA): TGTGCCAGCAGCCCCGGTCCGGGAGCGAGCCACGAGCAGTACTTC.